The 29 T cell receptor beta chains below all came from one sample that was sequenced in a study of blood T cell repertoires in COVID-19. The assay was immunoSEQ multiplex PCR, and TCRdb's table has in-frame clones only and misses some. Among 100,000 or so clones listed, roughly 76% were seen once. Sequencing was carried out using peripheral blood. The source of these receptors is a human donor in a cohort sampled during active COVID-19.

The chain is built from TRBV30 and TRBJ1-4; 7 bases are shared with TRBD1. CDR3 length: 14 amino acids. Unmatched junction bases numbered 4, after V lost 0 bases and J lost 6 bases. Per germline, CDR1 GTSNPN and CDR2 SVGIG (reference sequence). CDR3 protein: CAWSVWRGHEKLFF. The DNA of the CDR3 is TGTGCCTGGAGTGTATGGAGGGGGCATGAAAAACTGTTTTTT.

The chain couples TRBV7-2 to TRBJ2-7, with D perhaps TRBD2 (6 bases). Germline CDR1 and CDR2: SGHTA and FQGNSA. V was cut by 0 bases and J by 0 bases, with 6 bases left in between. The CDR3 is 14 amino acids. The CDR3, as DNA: TGTGCCAGCAGCTTAGCCGGGAGCTCCTACGAGCAGTACTTC. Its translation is CASSLAGSSYEQYF.

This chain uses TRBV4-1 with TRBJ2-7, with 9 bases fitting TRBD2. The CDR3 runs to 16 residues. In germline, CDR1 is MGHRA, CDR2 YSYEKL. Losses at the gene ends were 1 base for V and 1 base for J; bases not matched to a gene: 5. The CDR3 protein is CASSQVAGAPSYEQYF. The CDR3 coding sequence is TGCGCCAGCAGCCAAGTAGCGGGAGCCCCGTCCTACGAGCAGTACTTC.

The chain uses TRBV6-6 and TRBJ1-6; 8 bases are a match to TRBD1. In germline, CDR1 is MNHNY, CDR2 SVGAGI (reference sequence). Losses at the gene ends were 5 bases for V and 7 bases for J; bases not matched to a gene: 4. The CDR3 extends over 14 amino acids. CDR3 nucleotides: TGTGCCAGCAGTCCCGGGACAGGAAATTCACCCCTCCACTTT. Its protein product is CASSPGTGNSPLHF.

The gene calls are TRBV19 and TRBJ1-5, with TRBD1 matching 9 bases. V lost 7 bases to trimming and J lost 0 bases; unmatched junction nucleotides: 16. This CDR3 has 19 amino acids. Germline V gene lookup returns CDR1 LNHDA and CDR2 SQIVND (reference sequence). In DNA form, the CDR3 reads TGTGCCAGTACTCTACAGGGGGCGATAGGCTTGGGTAGCAATCAGCCCCAGCATTTT. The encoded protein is CASTLQGAIGLGSNQPQHF. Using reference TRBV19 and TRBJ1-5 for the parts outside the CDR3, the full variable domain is DGGITQSPKYLFRKEGQNVTLSCEQNLNHDAMYWYRQDPGQGLRLIYYSQIVNDFQKGDIAEGYSVSREKKESFPLTVTSAQKNPTAFYLCASTLQGAIGLGSNQPQHFGDGTRLSIL.

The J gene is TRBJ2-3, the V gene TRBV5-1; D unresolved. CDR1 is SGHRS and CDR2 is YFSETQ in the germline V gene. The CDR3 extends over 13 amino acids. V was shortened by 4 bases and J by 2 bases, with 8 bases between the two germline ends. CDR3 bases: TGCGCCAGCAGCAAAGAACTCACAGATACGCAGTATTTT. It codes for CASSKELTDTQYF.

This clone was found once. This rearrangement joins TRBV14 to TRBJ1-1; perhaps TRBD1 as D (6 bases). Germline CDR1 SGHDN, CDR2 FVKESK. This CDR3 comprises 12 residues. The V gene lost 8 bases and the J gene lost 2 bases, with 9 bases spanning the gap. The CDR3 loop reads CASATGNTEAFF. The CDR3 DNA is TGTGCCAGCGCGACAGGTAACACTGAAGCTTTCTTT.

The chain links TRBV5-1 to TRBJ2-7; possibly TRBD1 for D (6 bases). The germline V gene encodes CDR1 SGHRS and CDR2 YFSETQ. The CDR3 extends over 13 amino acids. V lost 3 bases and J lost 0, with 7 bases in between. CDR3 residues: CASSSDSSYEQYF. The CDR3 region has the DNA TGCGCCAGCAGCTCGGACAGCTCCTACGAGCAGTACTTC. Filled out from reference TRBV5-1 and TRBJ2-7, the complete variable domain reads KAGVTQTPRYLIKTRGQQVTLSCSPISGHRSVSWYQQTPGQGLQFLFEYFSETQRNKGNFPGRFSGRQFSNSRSEMNVSTLELGDSALYLCASSSDSSYEQYFGPGTRLTVT.

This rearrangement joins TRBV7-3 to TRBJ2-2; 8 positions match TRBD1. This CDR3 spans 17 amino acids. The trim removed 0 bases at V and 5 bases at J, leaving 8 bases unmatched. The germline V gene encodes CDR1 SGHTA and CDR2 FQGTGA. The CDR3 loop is CASSLTAQGANTGELFF. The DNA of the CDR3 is TGTGCCAGCAGCTTAACGGCGCAGGGGGCTAATACCGGGGAGCTGTTTTTT.

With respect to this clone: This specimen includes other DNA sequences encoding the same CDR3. The DNA of the CDR3 is TGTGCCAGCTCATTGACAGGGGACACTGAAGCTTTCTTT. Its translation: CASSLTGDTEAFF. The chain recombines TRBV18 with TRBJ1-1, with TRBD1 matching 8 bases. Germline loops: CDR1 KGHSH, CDR2 LQKENI. V lost 5 bases, J lost 3 bases, and 2 bases stayed unmatched. The CDR3 is 13 amino acids.

CDR3 sequence: CASSPPTLPNYGYTF. The CDR3 DNA reads as TGTGCCAGCTCACCACCGACACTCCCCAACTATGGCTACACCTTC. The gene calls are TRBV18 and TRBJ1-2; D unclear. The CDR3 totals 15 residues. Germline CDR1 reads KGHSH; CDR2 reads LQKENI. Trimming removed 0 bases from V and 2 bases from J, with 10 bases in between.

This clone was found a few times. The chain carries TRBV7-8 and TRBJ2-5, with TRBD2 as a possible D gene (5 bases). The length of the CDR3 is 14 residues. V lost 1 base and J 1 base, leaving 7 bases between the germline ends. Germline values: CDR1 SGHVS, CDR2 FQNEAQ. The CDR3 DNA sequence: TGTGCCAGCAGCTTAGTCGGGATCCAAGAGACCCAGTACTTC. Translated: CASSLVGIQETQYF. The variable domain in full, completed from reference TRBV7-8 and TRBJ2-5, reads GAGVSQSPRYKVAKRGQDVALRCDPISGHVSLFWYQQALGQGPEFLTYFQNEAQLDKSGLPSDRFFAERPEGSVSTLKIQRTQQEDSAVYLCASSLVGIQETQYFGPGTRLLVL.

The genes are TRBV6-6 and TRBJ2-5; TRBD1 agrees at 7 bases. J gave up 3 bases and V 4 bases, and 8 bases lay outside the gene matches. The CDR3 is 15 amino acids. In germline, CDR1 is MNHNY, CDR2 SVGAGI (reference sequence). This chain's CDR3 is CASSSGQLLKETQYF. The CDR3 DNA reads TGTGCCAGCAGTTCGGGACAGCTTCTGAAAGAGACCCAGTACTTC.

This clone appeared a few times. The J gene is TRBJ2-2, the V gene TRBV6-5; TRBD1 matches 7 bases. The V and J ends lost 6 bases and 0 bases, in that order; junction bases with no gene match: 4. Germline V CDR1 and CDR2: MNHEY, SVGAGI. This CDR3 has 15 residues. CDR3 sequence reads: CASRGDRSNTGELFF. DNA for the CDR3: TGTGCCAGCAGGGGGGACAGATCGAACACCGGGGAGCTGTTTTTT.

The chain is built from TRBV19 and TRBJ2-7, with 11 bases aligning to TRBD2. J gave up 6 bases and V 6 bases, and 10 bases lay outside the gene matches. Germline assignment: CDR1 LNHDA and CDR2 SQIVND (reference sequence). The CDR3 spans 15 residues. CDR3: CASSTRGTSGGEQYF. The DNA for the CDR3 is TGTGCCAGTAGCACCAGAGGGACTAGCGGTGGCGAGCAGTACTTC.

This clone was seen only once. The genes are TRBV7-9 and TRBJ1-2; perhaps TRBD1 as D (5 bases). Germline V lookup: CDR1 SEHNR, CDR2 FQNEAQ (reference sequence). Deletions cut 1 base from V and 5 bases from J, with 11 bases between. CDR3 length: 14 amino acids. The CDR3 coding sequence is TGTGCCAGCAGCTTAGGAGGTCAGGGTTATGGCTACACCTTC. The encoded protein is CASSLGGQGYGYTF.

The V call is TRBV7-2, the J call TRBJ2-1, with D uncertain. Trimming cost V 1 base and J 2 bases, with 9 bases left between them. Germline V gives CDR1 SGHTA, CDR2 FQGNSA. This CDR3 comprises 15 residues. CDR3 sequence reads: CASSLDATTYNEQFF. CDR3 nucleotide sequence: TGTGCCAGCAGCTTAGACGCTACTACCTACAATGAGCAGTTCTTC.

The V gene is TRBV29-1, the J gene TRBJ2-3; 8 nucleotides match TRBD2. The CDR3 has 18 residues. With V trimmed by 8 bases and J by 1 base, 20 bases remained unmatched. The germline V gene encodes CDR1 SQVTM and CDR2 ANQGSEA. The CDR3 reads CSFRHSVGRADGTDTQYF. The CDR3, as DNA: TGCAGCTTTCGCCATTCGGTCGGGAGGGCCGATGGCACAGATACGCAGTATTTT.

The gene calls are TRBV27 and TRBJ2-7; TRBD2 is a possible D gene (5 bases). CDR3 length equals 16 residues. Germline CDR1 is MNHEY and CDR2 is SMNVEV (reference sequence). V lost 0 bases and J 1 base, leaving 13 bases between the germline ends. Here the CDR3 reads CASSLSTLAPSYEQYF. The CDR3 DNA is TGTGCCAGCAGTTTATCGACGCTAGCCCCATCCTACGAGCAGTACTTC.

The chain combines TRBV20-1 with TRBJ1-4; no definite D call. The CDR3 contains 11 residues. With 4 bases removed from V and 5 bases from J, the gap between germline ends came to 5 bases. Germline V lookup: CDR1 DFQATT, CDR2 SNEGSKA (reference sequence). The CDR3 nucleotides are TGCAGTGCTACCATCAATGAAAAACTGTTTTTT. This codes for CSATINEKLFF.

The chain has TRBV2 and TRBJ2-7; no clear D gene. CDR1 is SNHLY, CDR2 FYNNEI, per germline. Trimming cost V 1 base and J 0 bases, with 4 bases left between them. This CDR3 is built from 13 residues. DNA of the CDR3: TGTGCCAGCAGTGAAGTCCGCTCCTACGAGCAGTACTTC. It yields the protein CASSEVRSYEQYF.

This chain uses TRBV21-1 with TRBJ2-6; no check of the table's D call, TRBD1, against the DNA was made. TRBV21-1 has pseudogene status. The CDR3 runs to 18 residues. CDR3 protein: CASSPQGYRATGANVLTF. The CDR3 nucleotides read TGTGCCAGCAGCCCCCAAGGGTACAGGGCCACTGGGGCCAACGTCCTGACTTTC.

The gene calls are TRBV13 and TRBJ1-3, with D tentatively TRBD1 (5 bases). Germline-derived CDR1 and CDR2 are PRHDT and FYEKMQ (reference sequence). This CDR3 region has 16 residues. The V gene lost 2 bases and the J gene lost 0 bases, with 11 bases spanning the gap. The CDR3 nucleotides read TGTGCCAGCAGCTTATGGGGGGGAAGCTCTGGAAACACCATATATTTT. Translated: CASSLWGGSSGNTIYF.

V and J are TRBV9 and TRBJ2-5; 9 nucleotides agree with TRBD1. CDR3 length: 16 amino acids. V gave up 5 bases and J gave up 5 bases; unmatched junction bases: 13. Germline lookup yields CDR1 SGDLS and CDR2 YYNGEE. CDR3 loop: CASSTSPGQGLETQYF. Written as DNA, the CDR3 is TGTGCCAGCAGTACCTCCCCGGGACAGGGACTGGAGACCCAGTACTTC. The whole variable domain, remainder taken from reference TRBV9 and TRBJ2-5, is DSGVTQTPKHLITATGQRVTLRCSPRSGDLSVYWYQQSLDQGLQFLIQYYNGEERAKGNILERFSAQQFPDLHSELNLSSLELGDSALYFCASSTSPGQGLETQYFGPGTRLLVL.

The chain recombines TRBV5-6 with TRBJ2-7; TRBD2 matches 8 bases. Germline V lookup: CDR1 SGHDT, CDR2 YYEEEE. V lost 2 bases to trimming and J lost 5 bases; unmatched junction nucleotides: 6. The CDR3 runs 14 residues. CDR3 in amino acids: CASSLGLAANEQYF. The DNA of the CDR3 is TGTGCCAGCAGCTTAGGACTAGCCGCCAACGAGCAGTACTTC.

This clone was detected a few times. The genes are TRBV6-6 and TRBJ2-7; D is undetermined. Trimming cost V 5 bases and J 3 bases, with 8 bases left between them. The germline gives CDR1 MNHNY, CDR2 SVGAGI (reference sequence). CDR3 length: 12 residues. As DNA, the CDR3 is TGTGCCAGCAGTACACCCCTCTACGAGCAGTACTTC. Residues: CASSTPLYEQYF.

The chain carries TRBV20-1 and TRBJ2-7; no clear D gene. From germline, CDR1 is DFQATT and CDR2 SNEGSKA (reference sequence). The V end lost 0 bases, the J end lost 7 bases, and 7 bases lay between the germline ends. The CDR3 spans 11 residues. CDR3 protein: CSARDGREQYF. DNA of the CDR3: TGCAGTGCTAGAGATGGCCGAGAGCAGTACTTC.

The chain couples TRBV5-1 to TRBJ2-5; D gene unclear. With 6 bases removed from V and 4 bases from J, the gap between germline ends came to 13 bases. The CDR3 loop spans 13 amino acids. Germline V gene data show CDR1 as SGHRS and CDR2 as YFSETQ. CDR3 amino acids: CASTREVAETQYF. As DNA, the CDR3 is TGCGCCAGCACCCGCGAGGTGGCAGAGACCCAGTACTTC.

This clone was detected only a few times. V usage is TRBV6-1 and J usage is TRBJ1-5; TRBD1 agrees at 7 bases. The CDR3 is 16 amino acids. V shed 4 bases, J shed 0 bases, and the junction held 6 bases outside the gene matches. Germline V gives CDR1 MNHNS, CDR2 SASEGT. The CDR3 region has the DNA TGTGCCAGCAGTGGGGGACAGCGGGTTAGCAATCAGCCCCAGCATTTT. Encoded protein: CASSGGQRVSNQPQHF.